This T cell receptor (beta chain) was profiled in a study of blood T cell repertoires in COVID-19. Study background: Acute and convalescent COVID-19 samples came from the United States, Italy and Spain.

Per the original methods: Reference gene primers were amplified, and this amplification served to estimate nucleated cell counts. Here immunoSEQ multiplex PCR was the method, and the copy in TCRdb shows in-frame clones only, minus some. The V and J calls and clone size are taken from that table; D and trimming were inferred from the DNA. This sample has 250,000 to 400,000 clones, with about nine tenths found just once. The CDR3 is 11 amino acids. CDR1 and CDR2 (germline): LNHDA, SQIVND (reference sequence). The ends were cut back, 8 bases at V and 5 bases at J, with 6 bases in the middle. Seattle researchers signed up patients amid active infection and tracked them longitudinally.

The origin of this receptor is a woman aged 25 to 39 with COVID-19, enrolled during active disease. The chain joins TRBV19 to TRBJ2-2, with D uncertain. The specimen was peripheral blood. The CDR3 region has the DNA TGTGCCAGTTCTCGGACCGGGGAGCTGTTTTTT. Residues: CASSRTGELFF.